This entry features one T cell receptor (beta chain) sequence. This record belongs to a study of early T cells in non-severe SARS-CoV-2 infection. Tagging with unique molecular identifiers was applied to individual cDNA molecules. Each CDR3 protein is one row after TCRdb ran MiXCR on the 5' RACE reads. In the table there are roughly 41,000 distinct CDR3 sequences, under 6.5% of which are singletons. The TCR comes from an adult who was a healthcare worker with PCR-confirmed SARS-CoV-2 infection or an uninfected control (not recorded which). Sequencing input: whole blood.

The CDR3 region has the DNA TGTGCGACGGAGACTAGCGGGGGGTACAATGAGCAGTTCTTC. Residues: CATETSGGYNEQFF. The rearrangement links TRBV6-6 to TRBJ2-1; 13 bases agree with TRBD2. The CDR3 sequence is 14 residues long. In germline, CDR1 is MNHNY, CDR2 SVGAGI (reference sequence).